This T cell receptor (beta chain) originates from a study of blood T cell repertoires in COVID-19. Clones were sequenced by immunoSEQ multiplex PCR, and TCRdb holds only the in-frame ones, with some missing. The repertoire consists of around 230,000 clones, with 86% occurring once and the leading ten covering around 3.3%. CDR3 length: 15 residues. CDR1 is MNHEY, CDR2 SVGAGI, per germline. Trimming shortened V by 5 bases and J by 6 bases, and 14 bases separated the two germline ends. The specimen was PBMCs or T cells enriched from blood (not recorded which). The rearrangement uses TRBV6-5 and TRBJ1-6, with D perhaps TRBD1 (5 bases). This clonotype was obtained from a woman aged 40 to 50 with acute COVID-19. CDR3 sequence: CASSLVGQSNSPLHF. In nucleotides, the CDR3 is TGTGCCAGCAGTCTCGTGGGGCAGTCTAATTCACCCCTCCACTTT.